The clone carrying this T cell receptor beta chain was found a few times. The antigen is unknown. Using RNA transcripts, the TCR beta CDR3 regions were amplified. The library came from an HTBI-primed first-round RT-PCR and a second-round multiplex PCR. TCRdb recomputed calls from the multiplex PCR reads with MiXCR, one row per CDR3 protein. The profile shows roughly 220,000 distinct CDR3 sequences, around 50% of them singletons. Trimming removed 4 bases at V and 0 bases at J, with 6 bases between. The germline gives CDR1 SNHLY, CDR2 FYNNEI. CDR3 length: 14 residues. These data come from a study of Graves' ophthalmopathy and Graves' hyperthyroidism. Clinicians diagnosed using symptoms, serum thyroxine, TRAb, thyroid ultrasound and orbital computed tomography. Fresh peripheral blood, 10 ml, was the PBMC source. Whole-study findings and limits: Most clonotypes expanded in thyroid above 0.001 frequency were present in blood too.

The receptor was derived from an adult man with Graves' ophthalmopathy. Sample: peripheral blood. The genes are TRBV2 and TRBJ2-2; tentatively, D is TRBD1 (5 bases). The CDR3: CASSGQTNTGELFF. CDR3 in DNA: TGTGCCAGCAGTGGACAGACGAACACCGGGGAGCTGTTTTTT.